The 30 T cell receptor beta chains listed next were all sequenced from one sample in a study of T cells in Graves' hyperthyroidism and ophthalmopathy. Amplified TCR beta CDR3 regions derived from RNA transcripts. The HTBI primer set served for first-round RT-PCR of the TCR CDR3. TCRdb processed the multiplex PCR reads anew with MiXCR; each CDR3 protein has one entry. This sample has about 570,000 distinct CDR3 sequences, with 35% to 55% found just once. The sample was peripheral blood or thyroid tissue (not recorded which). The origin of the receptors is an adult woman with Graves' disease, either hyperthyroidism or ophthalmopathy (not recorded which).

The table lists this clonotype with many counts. The CDR3 sequence is CASTQSPGYTF. CDR3 in DNA: TGTGCCAGCACCCAGTCCCCCGGCTACACCTTC. The chain couples TRBV7-9 to TRBJ1-2, with unresolved D. Trimming shortened V by 7 bases and J by 8 bases, and 11 bases separated the two germline ends. The CDR3 is 11 residues long. Germline V CDR1 and CDR2: SEHNR, FQNEAQ (reference sequence).

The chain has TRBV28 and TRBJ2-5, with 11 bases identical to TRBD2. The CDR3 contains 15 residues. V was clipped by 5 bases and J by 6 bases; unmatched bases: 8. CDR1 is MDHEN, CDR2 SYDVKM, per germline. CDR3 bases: TGTGCCAGCAGTCCACTTAGCGGGAGGGGAAAGACCCAGTACTTC. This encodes CASSPLSGRGKTQYF.

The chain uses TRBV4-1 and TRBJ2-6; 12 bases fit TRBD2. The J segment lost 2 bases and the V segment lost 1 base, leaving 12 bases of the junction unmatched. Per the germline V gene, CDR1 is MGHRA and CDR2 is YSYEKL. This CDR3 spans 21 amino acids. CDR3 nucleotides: TGCGCCAGCAGCCAAGGACCCGGGACTAGCGGGCGGTCCCCTGGGGCCAACGTCCTGACTTTC. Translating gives CASSQGPGTSGRSPGANVLTF.

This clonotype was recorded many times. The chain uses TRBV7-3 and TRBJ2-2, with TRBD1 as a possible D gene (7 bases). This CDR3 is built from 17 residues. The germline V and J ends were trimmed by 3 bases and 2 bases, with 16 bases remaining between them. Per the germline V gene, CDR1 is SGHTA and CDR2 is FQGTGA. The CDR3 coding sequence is TGTGCCAGCAGCTTTTGGGTTGGAGGGGGCAACACCGGGGAGCTGTTTTTT. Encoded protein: CASSFWVGGGNTGELFF.

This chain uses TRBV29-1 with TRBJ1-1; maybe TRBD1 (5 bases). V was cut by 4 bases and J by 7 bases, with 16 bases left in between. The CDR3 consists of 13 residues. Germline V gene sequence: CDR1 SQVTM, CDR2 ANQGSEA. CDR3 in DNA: TGCAGCGTTGTCCCAGGGAGCAAAAATGAAGCTTTCTTT. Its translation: CSVVPGSKNEAFF.

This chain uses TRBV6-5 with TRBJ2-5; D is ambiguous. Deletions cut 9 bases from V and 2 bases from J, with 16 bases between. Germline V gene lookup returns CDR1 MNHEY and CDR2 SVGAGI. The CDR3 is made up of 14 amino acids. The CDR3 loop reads CASSTNGGQETQYF. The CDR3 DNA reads TGTGCCAGTTCGACCAATGGTGGTCAAGAGACCCAGTACTTC.

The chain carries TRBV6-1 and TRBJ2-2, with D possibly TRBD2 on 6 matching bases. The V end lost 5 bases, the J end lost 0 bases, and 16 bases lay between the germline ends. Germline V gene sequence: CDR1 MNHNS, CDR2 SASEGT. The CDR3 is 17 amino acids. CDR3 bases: TGTGCCAGCAGTTGGTGGAGTGGCGGGACGAACACCGGGGAGCTGTTTTTT. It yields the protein CASSWWSGGTNTGELFF.

Written as DNA, the CDR3 is TGTGCCATCAGTGAGGAGGGGATCTACAATGAGCAGTTCTTC. Its protein is CAISEEGIYNEQFF. The J gene is TRBJ2-1, the V gene TRBV10-3; possibly TRBD1 or TRBD2 for D (5 bases each). The CDR3 consists of 14 residues. From germline, CDR1 is ENHRY and CDR2 SYGVKD. Deletions cut 2 bases from V and 3 bases from J, with 8 bases between.

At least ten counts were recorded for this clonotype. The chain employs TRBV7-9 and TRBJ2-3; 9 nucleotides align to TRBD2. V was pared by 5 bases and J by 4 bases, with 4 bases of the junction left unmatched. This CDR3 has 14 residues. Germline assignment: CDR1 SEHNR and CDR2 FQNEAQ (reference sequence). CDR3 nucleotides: TGTGCCAGCAGCGGGTTAGCGGGAGCAGATACGCAGTATTTT. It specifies CASSGLAGADTQYF.

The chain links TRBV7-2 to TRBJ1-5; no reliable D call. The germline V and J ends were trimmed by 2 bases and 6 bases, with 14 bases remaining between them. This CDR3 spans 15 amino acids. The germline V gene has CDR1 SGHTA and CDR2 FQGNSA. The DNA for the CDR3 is TGTGCCAGCAGCTTATCGTTGGGGAAGGGTCAGCCCCAGCATTTT. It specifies CASSLSLGKGQPQHF.

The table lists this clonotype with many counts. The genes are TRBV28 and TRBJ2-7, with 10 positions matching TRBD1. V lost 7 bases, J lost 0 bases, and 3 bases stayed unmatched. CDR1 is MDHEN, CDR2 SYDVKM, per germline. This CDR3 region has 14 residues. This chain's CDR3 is CASTGQGTSYEQYF. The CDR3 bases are TGTGCCAGCACGGGACAGGGGACCTCCTACGAGCAGTACTTC. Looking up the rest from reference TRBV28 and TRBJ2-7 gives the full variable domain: DVKVTQSSRYLVKRTGEKVFLECVQDMDHENMFWYRQDPGLGLRLIYFSYDVKMKEKGDIPEGYSVSREKKERFSLILESASTNQTSMYLCASTGQGTSYEQYFGPGTRLTVT.

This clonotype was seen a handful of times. This chain's CDR3 is CSARDRTTGETGELFF. CDR3 coding DNA: TGCAGTGCTAGAGATCGGACGACAGGGGAGACCGGGGAGCTGTTTTTT. The chain links TRBV20-1 to TRBJ2-2, with 8 bases aligning to TRBD1. Looked up from germline, CDR1 is DFQATT and CDR2 is SNEGSKA (reference sequence). The CDR3 runs 16 residues. Unmatched junction bases numbered 8, after V lost 0 bases and J lost 5 bases.

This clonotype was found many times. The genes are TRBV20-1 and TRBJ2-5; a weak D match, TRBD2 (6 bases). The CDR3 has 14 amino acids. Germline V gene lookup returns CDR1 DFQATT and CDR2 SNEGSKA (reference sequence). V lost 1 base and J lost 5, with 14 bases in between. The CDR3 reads CSARGERGRETQYF. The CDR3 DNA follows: TGCAGTGCTAGAGGGGAGAGAGGGAGGGAGACCCAGTACTTC.

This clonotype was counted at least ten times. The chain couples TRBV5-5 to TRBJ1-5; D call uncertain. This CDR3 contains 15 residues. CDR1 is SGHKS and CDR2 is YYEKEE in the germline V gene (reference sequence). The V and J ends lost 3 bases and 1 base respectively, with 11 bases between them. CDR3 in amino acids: CASSYWQPSNQPQHF. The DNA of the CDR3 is TGTGCCAGCAGCTATTGGCAGCCAAGCAATCAGCCCCAGCATTTT.

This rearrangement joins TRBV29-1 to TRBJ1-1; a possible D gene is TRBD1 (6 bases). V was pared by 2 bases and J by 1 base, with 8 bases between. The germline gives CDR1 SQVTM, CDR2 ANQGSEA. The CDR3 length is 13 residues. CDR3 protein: CSVERGSNTEAFF. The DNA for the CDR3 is TGCAGCGTTGAAAGGGGGTCGAACACTGAAGCTTTCTTT.

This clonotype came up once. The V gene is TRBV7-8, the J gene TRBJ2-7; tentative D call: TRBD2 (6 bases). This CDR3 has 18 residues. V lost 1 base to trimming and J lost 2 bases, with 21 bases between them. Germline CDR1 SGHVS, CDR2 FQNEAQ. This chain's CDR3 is CASSLGGISVEGPYEQYF. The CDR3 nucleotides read TGTGCCAGCAGCTTAGGGGGCATCTCCGTGGAGGGTCCCTACGAGCAGTACTTC.

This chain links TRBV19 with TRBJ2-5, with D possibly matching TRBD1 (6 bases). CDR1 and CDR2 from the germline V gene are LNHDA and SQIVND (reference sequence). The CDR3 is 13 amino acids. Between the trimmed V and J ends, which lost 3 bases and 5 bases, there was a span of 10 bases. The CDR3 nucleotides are TGTGCCAGTAGTATCACAGGGAAGGAGACCCAGTACTTC. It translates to CASSITGKETQYF.

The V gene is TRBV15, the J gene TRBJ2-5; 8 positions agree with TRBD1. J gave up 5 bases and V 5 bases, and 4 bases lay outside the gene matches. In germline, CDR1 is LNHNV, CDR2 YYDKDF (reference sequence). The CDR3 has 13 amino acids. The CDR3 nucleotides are TGTGCCACCAGCTTCAGGGGGCCGGAGACCCAGTACTTC. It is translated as CATSFRGPETQYF.

The CDR3 loop reads CASSELNQETQYF. As DNA, the CDR3 is TGTGCCAGCAGTGAACTGAACCAAGAGACCCAGTACTTC. The chain joins TRBV2 to TRBJ2-5; D gene uncertain. Per germline, CDR1 SNHLY and CDR2 FYNNEI. This CDR3 is built from 13 residues. V was cut by 2 bases and J by 0 bases, with 4 bases left in between.

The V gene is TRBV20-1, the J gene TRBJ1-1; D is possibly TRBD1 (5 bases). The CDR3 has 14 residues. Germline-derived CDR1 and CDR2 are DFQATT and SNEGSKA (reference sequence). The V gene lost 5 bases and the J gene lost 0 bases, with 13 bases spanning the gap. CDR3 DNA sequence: TGCAGTGCTCCAGGGTCATATATGAACACTGAAGCTTTCTTT. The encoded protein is CSAPGSYMNTEAFF.

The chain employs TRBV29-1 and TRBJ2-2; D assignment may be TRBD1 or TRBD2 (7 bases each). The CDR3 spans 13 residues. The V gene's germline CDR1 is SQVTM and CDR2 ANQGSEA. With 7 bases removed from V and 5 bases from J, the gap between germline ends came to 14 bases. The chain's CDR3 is CSARGGRTGELFF. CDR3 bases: TGCAGCGCCAGGGGGGGCCGAACCGGGGAGCTGTTTTTT.

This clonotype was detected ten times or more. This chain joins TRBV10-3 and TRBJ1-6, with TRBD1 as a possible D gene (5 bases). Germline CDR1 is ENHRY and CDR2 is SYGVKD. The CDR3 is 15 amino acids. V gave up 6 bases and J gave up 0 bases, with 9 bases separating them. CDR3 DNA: TGTGCCATCAGCCCAGGGACCTCCTATAATTCACCCCTCCACTTT. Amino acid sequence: CAISPGTSYNSPLHF.

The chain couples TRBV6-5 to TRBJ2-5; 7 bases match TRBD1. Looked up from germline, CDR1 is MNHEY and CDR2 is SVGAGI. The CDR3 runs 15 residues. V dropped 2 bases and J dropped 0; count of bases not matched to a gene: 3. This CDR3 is CASSYRGQNQETQYF. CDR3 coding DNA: TGTGCCAGCAGTTACAGGGGGCAAAACCAAGAGACCCAGTACTTC.

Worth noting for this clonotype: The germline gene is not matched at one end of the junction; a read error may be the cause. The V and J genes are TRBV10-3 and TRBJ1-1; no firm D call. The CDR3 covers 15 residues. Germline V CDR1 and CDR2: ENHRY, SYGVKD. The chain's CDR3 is CASSEGSPGRTEAFF. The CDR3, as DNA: TGTGCCAGCAGTGAAGGGTCACCTGGGAGGACTGAAGCTTTCTTT.

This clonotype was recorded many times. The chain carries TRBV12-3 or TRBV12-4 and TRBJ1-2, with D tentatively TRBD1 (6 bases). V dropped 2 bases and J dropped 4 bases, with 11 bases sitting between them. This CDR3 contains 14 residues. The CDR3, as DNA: TGTGCCAGCAGTTTAACCCCAGGGGTCTATGGCTACACCTTC. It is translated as CASSLTPGVYGYTF.

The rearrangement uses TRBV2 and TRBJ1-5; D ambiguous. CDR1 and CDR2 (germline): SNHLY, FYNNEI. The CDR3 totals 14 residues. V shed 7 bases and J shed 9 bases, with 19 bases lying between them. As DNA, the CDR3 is TGTGCCAGCACCCCCGGGCCACTTGGATCGCCCCAGCATTTT. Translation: CASTPGPLGSPQHF.

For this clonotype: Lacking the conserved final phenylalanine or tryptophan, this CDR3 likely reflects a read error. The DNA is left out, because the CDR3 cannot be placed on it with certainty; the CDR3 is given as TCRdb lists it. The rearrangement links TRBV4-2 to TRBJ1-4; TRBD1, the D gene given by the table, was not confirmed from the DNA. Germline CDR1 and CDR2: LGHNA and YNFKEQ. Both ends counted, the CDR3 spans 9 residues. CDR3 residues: CASSQGGQG.

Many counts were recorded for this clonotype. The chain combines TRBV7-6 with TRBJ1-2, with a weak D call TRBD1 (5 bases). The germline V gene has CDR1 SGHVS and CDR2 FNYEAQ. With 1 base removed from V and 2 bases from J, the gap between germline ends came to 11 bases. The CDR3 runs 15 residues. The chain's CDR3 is CASSLDSWGNYGYTF. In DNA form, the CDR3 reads TGTGCCAGCAGCTTAGATTCATGGGGGAACTATGGCTACACCTTC.

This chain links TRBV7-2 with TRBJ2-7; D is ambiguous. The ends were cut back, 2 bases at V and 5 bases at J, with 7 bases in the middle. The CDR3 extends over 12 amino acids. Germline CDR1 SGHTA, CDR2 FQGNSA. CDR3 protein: CASSLNSNEQYF. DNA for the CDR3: TGTGCCAGCAGCTTAAACAGCAACGAGCAGTACTTC.

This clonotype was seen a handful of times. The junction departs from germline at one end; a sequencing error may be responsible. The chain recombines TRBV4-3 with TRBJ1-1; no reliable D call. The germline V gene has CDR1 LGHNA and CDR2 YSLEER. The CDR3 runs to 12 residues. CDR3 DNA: TGCGTCAGCAGCTTCGGGAGCACTGAAGCTTTCTTT. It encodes CVSSFGSTEAFF.